Below, 14 T cell receptor beta chains from the same sample are listed, as sequenced in a study of control samples from healthy donors and cancer patients. Using immunoSEQ multiplex PCR, the repertoire was profiled, and TCRdb retains in-frame clones only, with some absent. Here the sample spans 88,000 or so clones, approximately 94% being singletons. The sample comprised blood. These receptors came from a woman in her late teens or twenties in good health.

This chain links TRBV18 with TRBJ1-1; D may be TRBD1 (5 bases). CDR1 is KGHSH and CDR2 is LQKENI in the germline V gene. CDR3 length: 16 residues. Trimming shortened V by 2 bases and J by 1 base, and 14 bases separated the two germline ends. This CDR3 reads CASSPTAGQGNTEAFF. CDR3 in DNA: TGTGCCAGCTCACCAACGGCAGGGCAAGGGAACACTGAAGCTTTCTTT.

The rearrangement uses TRBV14 and TRBJ1-3; D uncertain. Germline assignment: CDR1 SGHDN and CDR2 FVKESK. CDR3 length: 17 amino acids. The V and J ends lost 5 bases and 1 base respectively, with 18 bases between them. CDR3 in DNA: TGTGCCAGCAGCAATACCGGACGGACTCCATCTGGAAACACCATATATTTT. Translating gives CASSNTGRTPSGNTIYF.

The V and J genes are TRBV6-4 and TRBJ2-6; TRBD1 matches at 7 bases. The CDR3 consists of 16 residues. The J segment lost 0 bases and the V segment lost 4 bases, leaving 3 bases of the junction unmatched. Germline loops: CDR1 MRHNA, CDR2 SNTAGT. The CDR3: CASSGPGGSGANVLTF. CDR3 coding DNA: TGTGCCAGCAGTGGCCCAGGGGGCTCTGGGGCCAACGTCCTGACTTTC.

The V call is TRBV18, the J call TRBJ1-1, with D perhaps TRBD1 (5 bases). The ends were cut back, 5 bases at V and 1 base at J, with 11 bases in the middle. The germline V gene encodes CDR1 KGHSH and CDR2 LQKENI. This CDR3 is built from 14 residues. CDR3 sequence (DNA): TGTGCCAGCTCAACTATGGGGGAGAACACTGAAGCTTTCTTT. Translation: CASSTMGENTEAFF.

The chain combines TRBV5-1 with TRBJ2-1; the D gene is possibly TRBD2 (6 bases). The V gene's germline CDR1 is SGHRS and CDR2 YFSETQ. The CDR3 is 16 amino acids. Trimming removed 4 bases from V and 4 bases from J, with 18 bases in between. The CDR3 bases are TGCGCCAGCAGCCTCGGGGATAGCGGCGCGTACAATGAGCAGTTCTTC. Translating gives CASSLGDSGAYNEQFF. The full variable domain, rest sourced from reference TRBV5-1 and TRBJ2-1, is KAGVTQTPRYLIKTRGQQVTLSCSPISGHRSVSWYQQTPGQGLQFLFEYFSETQRNKGNFPGRFSGRQFSNSRSEMNVSTLELGDSALYLCASSLGDSGAYNEQFFGPGTRLTVL.

The chain combines TRBV5-5 with TRBJ1-2; perhaps TRBD1 as D (6 bases). This CDR3 contains 15 residues. The V end was cut by 3 bases, the J end by 2 bases, with 14 bases between. Germline V gives CDR1 SGHKS, CDR2 YYEKEE (reference sequence). CDR3 sequence: CASSSTGNPNYGYTF. The CDR3 bases are TGTGCCAGCAGCTCCACAGGGAATCCCAACTATGGCTACACCTTC.

The gene calls are TRBV12-3 or TRBV12-4 and TRBJ1-2; D possibly corresponds to TRBD1 (6 bases). Between the trimmed V and J ends, which lost 3 bases and 8 bases, there was a span of 13 bases. The CDR3 consists of 13 residues. CDR3 region: CASSLNQGLGYTF. CDR3 bases: TGTGCCAGCAGTTTGAACCAGGGGCTGGGCTACACCTTC.

The rearrangement uses TRBV3-1 (or the pseudogene TRBV3-2) and TRBJ1-2; TRBD1 might be the D (6 bases). V was pared by 0 bases and J by 0 bases, with 8 bases between. Germline CDR1 LGHDT, CDR2 YNNKEL (reference sequence). The CDR3 loop spans 15 amino acids. CDR3 nucleotide sequence: TGTGCCAGCAGCCAAGATTCAGGGGCTAACTATGGCTACACCTTC. It specifies CASSQDSGANYGYTF.

The chain has TRBV6-1 and TRBJ2-3, with 10 bases aligning to TRBD1. V trimming: 3 bases; J trimming: 4 bases; junction bases outside the gene matches: 4. The germline gives CDR1 MNHNS, CDR2 SASEGT. This CDR3 has 15 residues. CDR3 sequence reads: CASSEGQGRSDTQYF. CDR3 DNA sequence: TGTGCCAGCAGTGAGGGACAGGGGCGGTCAGATACGCAGTATTTT.

The chain joins TRBV6-5 to TRBJ1-1, with 7 positions matching TRBD1. CDR3 length equals 16 residues. V trimming: 0 bases; J trimming: 2 bases; junction bases outside the gene matches: 6. Germline V gene lookup returns CDR1 MNHEY and CDR2 SVGAGI. CDR3 sequence reads: CASSYSLRDSNTEAFF. CDR3 nucleotide sequence: TGTGCCAGCAGTTACTCTTTGCGGGACAGCAACACTGAAGCTTTCTTT.

The gene calls are TRBV25-1 and TRBJ2-5, with unresolved D. Looked up from germline, CDR1 is MGHDK and CDR2 is SYGVNS. This CDR3 is 14 amino acids long. Trimming cost V 2 bases and J 5 bases, with 12 bases left between them. The CDR3 reads CASSEARPPETQYF. The CDR3 DNA is TGTGCCAGCAGTGAAGCCAGGCCGCCGGAGACCCAGTACTTC.

The V call is TRBV10-3, the J call TRBJ1-1, with D perhaps matching TRBD1 (5 bases). Looked up from germline, CDR1 is ENHRY and CDR2 is SYGVKD. Trimming took 0 bases from V and 11 from J, leaving 19 bases between them. This CDR3 has 15 residues. The CDR3: CAISESRARGVGAFF. CDR3 DNA: TGTGCCATCAGTGAGTCCAGGGCTCGAGGGGTCGGGGCTTTCTTT.

The genes are TRBV19 and TRBJ2-1, with TRBD1 matching 9 bases. The CDR3 covers 15 residues. Germline V lookup: CDR1 LNHDA, CDR2 SQIVND (reference sequence). J gave up 5 bases and V 7 bases, and 9 bases lay outside the gene matches. Here the CDR3 DNA reads TGTGCCAGTACTACTGCGGACAGGGGCCACAATGAGCAGTTCTTC. This encodes CASTTADRGHNEQFF.

This clone has just a few counts. The genes are TRBV7-9 and TRBJ1-2, with TRBD1 identical over 11 bases. The CDR3 runs to 14 residues. V was clipped by 6 bases and J by 5 bases; unmatched bases: 5. CDR1 and CDR2 from the germline V gene are SEHNR and FQNEAQ (reference sequence). This chain's CDR3 is CASRRGQGVYGYTF. The CDR3 DNA sequence: TGTGCCAGCAGGAGGGGACAGGGGGTGTATGGCTACACCTTC.